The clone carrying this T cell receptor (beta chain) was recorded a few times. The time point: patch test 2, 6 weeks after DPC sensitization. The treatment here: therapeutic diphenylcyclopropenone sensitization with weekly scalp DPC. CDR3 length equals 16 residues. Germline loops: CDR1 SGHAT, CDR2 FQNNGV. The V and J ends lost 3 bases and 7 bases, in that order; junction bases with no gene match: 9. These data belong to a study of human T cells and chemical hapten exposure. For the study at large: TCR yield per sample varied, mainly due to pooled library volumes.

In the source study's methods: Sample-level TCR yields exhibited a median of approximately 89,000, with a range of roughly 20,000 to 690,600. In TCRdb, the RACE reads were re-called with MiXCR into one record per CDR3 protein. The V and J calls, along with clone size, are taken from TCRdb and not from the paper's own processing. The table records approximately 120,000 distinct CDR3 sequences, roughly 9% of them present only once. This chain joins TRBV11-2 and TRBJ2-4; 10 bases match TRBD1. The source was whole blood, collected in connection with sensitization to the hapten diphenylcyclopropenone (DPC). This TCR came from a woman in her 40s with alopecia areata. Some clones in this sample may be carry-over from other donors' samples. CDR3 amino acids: CASSFPGGQGWNIQYF. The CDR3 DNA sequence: TGTGCCAGCAGCTTCCCCGGGGGACAGGGGTGGAACATTCAGTACTTC.